A selection of T cell receptor beta chains follows, all from one sample in a study of neoadjuvant nivolumab and ipilimumab in lung cancer. TCRdb's table, derived via immunoSEQ multiplex PCR, lists solely in-frame clones and lacks some. The table lists 5,500 to 9,000 clones, roughly 88% of them singletons, with about 5% in the top ten. The specimen comprised tumor tissue, sampled after neoadjuvant nivolumab, alone or with ipilimumab, at or shortly before surgery. Receptor source: an adult with non-small cell lung cancer. Both conserved end residues are part of each CDR3.

j_gene,v_gene,CDR3aa
TRBJ1-4,TRBV28,CASSLGGQGGLRLFF
TRBJ1-6,TRBV5-1,CASSTNRDRNSPLHF
TRBJ2-1,TRBV7-9,CASSSQRGGRNEQFF
TRBJ2-6,TRBV9,CASLGGANVLTF
TRBJ1-1,TRBV2,CASSLGQGNTEAFF
TRBJ1-1,TRBV28,CASSSGQDRTEAFF
TRBJ1-1,TRBV28,CASSFSQGTFF
TRBJ1-2,TRBV27,CASSAGTGFYGYTF
TRBJ2-7,TRBV27,CASSLSMAGASWEQYF
TRBJ1-2,TRBV19,CASTTGNYGYTF
TRBJ2-3,TRBV14,CASSHTDTQYF
TRBJ1-2,TRBV2,CASSYGTGDGYTF
TRBJ1-1,TRBV6-1,CASSDPLDRVNTEAFF
TRBJ2-1,TRBV18,CASSLSGGPGNEQFF
TRBJ1-1,TRBV7-9,CASSFVGTEAFF
TRBJ1-3,TRBV28,CASSPNWGTGNTIYF